Included here is one T cell receptor beta chain sequence, with context. Researchers amplified the TCR beta CDR3 regions from RNA transcripts. TCR CDR3 underwent first-round RT-PCR with the HTBI primer set. TCRdb processed the multiplex PCR reads anew with MiXCR; each CDR3 protein has one entry. The table has 600,000 to 850,000 distinct CDR3 sequences, approximately 19% seen once; the top ten hold 16%. V lost 7 bases and J lost 0, with 9 bases in between. The V gene's germline CDR1 is KGHDR and CDR2 SFDVKD. The length of the CDR3 is 14 residues. The data are from a study of T cells in Graves' hyperthyroidism and ophthalmopathy.

The sequencing input was blood. The chain recombines TRBV24-1 with TRBJ1-3; D uncertain. The sequence was collected from a woman between 45 and 65 years old with Graves' hyperthyroidism that later progressed to Graves' ophthalmopathy. CDR3 amino acids: CATSATNSGNTIYF. CDR3 DNA: TGTGCCACCAGCGCAACTAACTCTGGAAACACCATATATTTT.